This TCR beta chain emerged from a study of blood T cell repertoires in COVID-19. In the study overall: T cells, B-cell-depleted T cells, or PBMCs supplied cDNA or gDNA.

This CDR3 has 17 amino acids. Trimming cost V 7 bases and J 0 bases, with 22 bases left between them. In germline, CDR1 is SGHDT, CDR2 YYEEEE. Method: immunoSEQ multiplex PCR; TCRdb's copy keeps in-frame clones and lacks some. The profile shows under 140,000 clones, 65% to 90% of them singletons. The sequenced sample consisted of peripheral blood. J is TRBJ1-2 and V is TRBV5-6; TRBD1 is a possible D gene (6 bases). The source is a woman in her sixties with acute or convalescent COVID-19. The CDR3 DNA reads TGTGCCAGCCGTATGAGGGGGTGGGGTATAGCTAACTATGGCTACACCTTC. It codes for CASRMRGWGIANYGYTF.